What follows describes a single T cell receptor (beta chain). It has no known antigen specificity. Base qualities were left out, and no much larger clone turns up one base away. These data originate in a study of low-dose radiotherapy and immunotherapy resistance in tumors (dated by TCRdb to between 2020 and 2023). For context, the study as a whole: Cohort 1 received 0.5 Gy per fraction every 2 weeks, with a prescribed total PTV dose of 6.5 Gy. Cohort 2 received 1 Gy per fraction every two weeks, with a total of 13 Gy over 26 weeks. Patients were given nivolumab as a 240 mg flat dose every two weeks and ipilimumab at 1 mg/kg every six weeks, with both drugs delivered intravenously. Intravenous cyclophosphamide at 200 mg/m2 was administered every two weeks, one day ahead of each radiation and immunotherapy administration. Starting on cycle 1 day 1, patients took 300 mg of aspirin by mouth once a day for four cycles. The trial did not randomize participants into treatment groups. The translational analysis covered eight patients: three from the first dose cohort and the first five from the second dose cohort.

The junction shows trimming of 7 bases on V and 7 bases on J, plus 19 bases between the germline ends. Based on the germline V gene (reference sequence), the CDR1 and CDR2 sequences are MNHNY and SVGAGI. From the cysteine through the phenylalanine, the CDR3 covers 14 amino acids. The sequence is cut down to CDR3 DNA, 42 bases in frame from base 1. The time point label on this specimen signifies: after trial treatment. Read against the paper, the sample's treatment or condition label means: LDRT plus nivolumab, ipilimumab, low-dose cyclophosphamide and aspirin (RACIN trial). The donors took part in RACIN, a single-arm, phase I, dose-escalation trial that combined nivolumab, ipilimumab, aspirin, low-dose cyclophosphamide and low-dose radiotherapy. Patients with advanced, TIL-negative solid tumors were considered eligible. Sequencer: Illumina HiSeq 2500. Superscript III and a set of TRAV- and TRBV-specific primers were used to synthesize first-strand cDNA, so that both TCRalpha and TCRbeta chains were covered. An approximately 20-cycle PCR with Phusion amplified the TCRs, pairing a constant-region primer with the adapter that was attached to the V primers. Amplification of the isolated mRNA was done with the MessageAmp II aRNA Amplification Kit, which involved a roughly 15-hour in vitro transcription at 37 degrees C. The Dynabeads mRNA DIRECT Purification Kit was used to isolate the mRNA for TCR sequencing. Indexed Illumina adapters were added in a second roughly 25-cycle Phusion PCR, and the resulting products were purified with AMPure XP beads. The original pipeline was this. Custom Perl scripts were used to pool TCR sequences that encoded the same protein, to remove out-of-frame sequences, and to calculate the abundance of each clonotype. The analysis excluded TCR sequences that were supported by just one read. Among the metrics used to describe the repertoires were Shannon entropy, Gini index, clonality, richness, and the frequency of TCRs shared between repertoires. TCRdb handled the public reads itself, with Q25 trimming in fastp and clone calling in MiXCR, and kept productive beta chains. Every distinct CDR3 protein forms one entry, paired with its most common genes and DNA. None of the V and J calls come from the authors' own analysis; TCRdb made them. In all, the sample holds tens of thousands of distinct CDR3 sequences, and under 25% of those were seen once. The ten most abundant clones make up roughly 13% of the sample.

Here the sequenced sample was PBMCs, taken after low-dose radiotherapy plus immunotherapy. The receptor was derived from a female donor with ovarian cancer. The rearranged segments are TRBV6-6 and TRBJ1-2; TRBD1 might be the D gene, on 5 matching bases. The DNA reads TGTGCCAGCAATACAGCCCCGGGGCCTGGTGGCTACACCTTC. It translates to CASNTAPGPGGYTF.